This T cell receptor beta chain was sequenced during a study of Ad26.COV2.S vaccination and SARS-CoV-2 variants. Assay: immunoSEQ multiplex PCR; the TCRdb copy retains only in-frame clones and omits some. The sample consists of more than 400,000 clones, about 90% of them appearing once. The CDR3 has 13 amino acids. Trimming pared 6 bases from V and 5 bases from J, leaving 10 bases between. Per germline, CDR1 SGHTA and CDR2 FQGNSA. Study-level findings and limits: Considerable breadth of spike-specific CD8+ and CD4+ T cell responses has reportedly been documented following vaccination.

A remark on this clone: Its cognate antigen is unknown.

Noted treatment: some 20 received Ad26.COV2.S at low or high dose, single or two shots; 5 received placebo; per-sample allocation not given. Samples came from day 63 after the first vaccine or placebo injection. The gene calls are TRBV7-2 and TRBJ2-2; D is ambiguous. The TCR originated in a person aged 18-65 years who received the Ad26.COV2.S COVID-19 vaccine or a placebo. The source was peripheral blood, collected in a trial of Ad26.COV2.S vaccine versus placebo. CDR3 nucleotide sequence: TGTGCCAGCAGGCCCCAAGTAACCGGGGAGCTGTTTTTT. Translated: CASRPQVTGELFF.